This is a list of T cell receptor beta chains from one sample in a study of T-cell memory formation after mild COVID-19. TCRdb passed the 5' RACE reads through MiXCR, listing each CDR3 protein once. The sample includes about 620,000 distinct CDR3 sequences, more than 15% of them seen just once. Sequencing input: PBMCs or a T cell subset sorted from them (not recorded which). The source is an adult woman who had mild COVID-19 (a few samples of this study predate the infection). Cell type and time point are not known. Each CDR3 is given without its conserved first and last residue.

j_call cdr3_length v_call cdr3_aa
TRBJ2-5 12 TRBV7-3 ASSLYAGAETQY
TRBJ1-5 13 TRBV30 AWSVGTVGNQPQH
TRBJ2-7 11 TRBV18 ASSHGETYEQY
TRBJ1-5 12 TRBV7-2 ASRSGEGNQPQH
TRBJ2-5 13 TRBV20-1 SARDQRGQEKTQY
TRBJ2-5 11 TRBV7-9 ASSLLEEETQY
TRBJ1-2 11 TRBV6-5 ASSFQINYGYT
TRBJ2-3 13 TRBV15 ATSRDRVSTDTQY
TRBJ1-2 8 TRBV20-1 LGVSYGYT
TRBJ1-6 14 TRBV18 ASSPLGDNGNSPLH
TRBJ2-7 11 TRBV2 ASVDGSSYEQY
TRBJ2-3 13 TRBV7-6 ASSFRTTSTDTQY
TRBJ2-7 12 TRBV4-1 ASSQVRGAYEQY
TRBJ2-7 10 TRBV7-6 ASSSTAYEQY
TRBJ2-3 14 TRBV5-1 ASSLVGGPPTDTQY
TRBJ2-5 15 TRBV4-1 ASSQEGSLNRGKTQY
TRBJ2-1 14 TRBV20-1 SASGLLAGDHNEQF
TRBJ2-5 13 TRBV4-3 ASSLAGSIQETQY
TRBJ1-1 13 TRBV9 ASSVGMDWGTEAF
TRBJ2-5 11 TRBV20-1 SARVGALETQY
TRBJ1-1 12 TRBV5-1 ASSLAASNTEAF
TRBJ2-1 15 TRBV11-2 ASSKLAGGPIPNEQF
TRBJ2-5 13 TRBV7-6 ASSRGAVGQETQY
TRBJ1-1 14 TRBV4-1 ASSTRGQGLNTEAF
TRBJ2-7 17 TRBV6-5 ASSYSTGDGVLGVYEQY
TRBJ1-3 12 TRBV20-1 SASLDTAGNTIY
TRBJ2-5 12 TRBV5-5 ASRTVTGTETQY
TRBJ2-3 14 TRBV7-3 ASSLLGQEVTDTQY
TRBJ2-7 13 TRBV7-9 ASSDGTASSYEQY
TRBJ2-2 14 TRBV7-9 ATISRAASDTGELF
TRBJ1-5 13 TRBV4-1 ASSQSPYRDQPQH
TRBJ1-2 11 TRBV18 ASSQTGDYGYT
TRBJ2-7 10 TRBV19 ASIGRDYEQY
TRBJ1-5 13 TRBV6-5 ASSPGTRGGQPQH
TRBJ1-2 14 TRBV28 ASSFPFVGANYGYT
TRBJ2-3 14 TRBV9 ASSVGVAEVTDTQY
TRBJ2-3 14 TRBV7-9 ASSFFGGGASDTQY
TRBJ1-5 12 TRBV6-5 ASREASSNQPQH
TRBJ2-5 14 TRBV6-5 ASSYSRTSGEETQY
TRBJ1-2 13 TRBV24-1 ATSDPAGTDYGYT
TRBJ1-1 13 TRBV4-3 ASSLSVRLGTEAF
TRBJ2-5 12 TRBV20-1 SARDRGLRETQY
TRBJ1-1 15 TRBV15 ATSSIPGQGMNTEAF